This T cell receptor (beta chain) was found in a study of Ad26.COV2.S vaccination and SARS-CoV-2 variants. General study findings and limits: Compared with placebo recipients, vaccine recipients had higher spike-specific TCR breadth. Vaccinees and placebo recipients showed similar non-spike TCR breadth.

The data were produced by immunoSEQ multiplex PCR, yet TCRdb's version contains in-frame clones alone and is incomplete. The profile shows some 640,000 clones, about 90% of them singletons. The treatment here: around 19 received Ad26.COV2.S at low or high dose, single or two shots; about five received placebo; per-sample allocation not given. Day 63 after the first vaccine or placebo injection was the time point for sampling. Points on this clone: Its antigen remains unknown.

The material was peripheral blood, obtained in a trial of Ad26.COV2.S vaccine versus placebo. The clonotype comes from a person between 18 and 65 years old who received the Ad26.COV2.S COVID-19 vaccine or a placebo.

The CDR3 region has the DNA TGTGCCAGCAGCTTTTGGGGGCTGGGCACCGGGGAGCTGTTTTTT. It codes for CASSFWGLGTGELFF. This chain links TRBV5-6 with TRBJ2-2; possible D gene TRBD1, 6 bases. V was shortened by 2 bases and J by 4 bases, with 12 bases between the two germline ends. The CDR3 runs to 15 residues. Germline values: CDR1 SGHDT, CDR2 YYEEEE.